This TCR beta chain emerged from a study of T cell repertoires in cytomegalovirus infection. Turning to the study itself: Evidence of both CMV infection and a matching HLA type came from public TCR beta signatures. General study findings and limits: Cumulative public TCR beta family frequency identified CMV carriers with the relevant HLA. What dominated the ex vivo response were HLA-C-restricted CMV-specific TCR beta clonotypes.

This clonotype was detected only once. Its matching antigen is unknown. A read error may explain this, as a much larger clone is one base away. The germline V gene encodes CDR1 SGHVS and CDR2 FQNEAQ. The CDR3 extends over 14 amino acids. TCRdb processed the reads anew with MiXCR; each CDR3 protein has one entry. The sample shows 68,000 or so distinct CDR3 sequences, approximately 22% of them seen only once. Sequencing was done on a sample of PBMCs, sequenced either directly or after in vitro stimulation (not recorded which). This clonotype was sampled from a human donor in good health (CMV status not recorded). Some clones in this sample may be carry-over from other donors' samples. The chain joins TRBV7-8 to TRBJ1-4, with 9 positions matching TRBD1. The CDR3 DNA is TGTGCCAGCAGCCGGGACAGGGCGAATGGAAAACTGTTTTTT. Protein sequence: CASSRDRANGKLFF.